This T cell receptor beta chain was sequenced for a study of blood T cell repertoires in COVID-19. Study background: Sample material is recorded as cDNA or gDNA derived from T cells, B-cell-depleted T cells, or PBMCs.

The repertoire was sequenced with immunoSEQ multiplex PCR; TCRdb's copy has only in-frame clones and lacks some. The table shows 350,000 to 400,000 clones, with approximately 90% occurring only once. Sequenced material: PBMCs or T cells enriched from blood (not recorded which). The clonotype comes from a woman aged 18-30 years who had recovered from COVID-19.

CDR3 residues: CASSPLAGGHTDTQYF. CDR3 bases: TGTGCCAGCAGCCCGCTGGCGGGGGGCCACACAGATACGCAGTATTTT. The chain has TRBV7-8 and TRBJ2-3; TRBD2 matches 8 bases. Trimming at V came to 5 bases and at J to 2 bases, leaving 9 bases not matched to a gene. The CDR3 sequence is 16 residues long. From germline, CDR1 is SGHVS and CDR2 FQNEAQ.